The 32 T cell receptor beta chains reported below all come from one sample, sequenced in a study of regulatory T cells in long-lasting Graves disease. To make TCR beta libraries, researchers used iRepertoire HTBI primers and Arm-PCR of CDR3 regions. MiXCR, run by TCRdb on the multiplex PCR reads, gives a single entry per CDR3 protein. The sample shows fewer than 550,000 distinct CDR3 sequences, about a sixth of them seen only once. Described time point: newly diagnosed GD, antithyroid drugs for less than 3 months. After RNA was extracted from PBMCs, the TCR library was made from it. The sample was also linked to a second study, of T cells in Graves' hyperthyroidism and ophthalmopathy.

The sample here was peripheral blood mononuclear cells (PBMCs), taken at new diagnosis, from a patient treated with antithyroid drugs. Source of these receptors: a woman in her late teens or twenties with Graves disease.

This clonotype was found a few times. The CDR3 spells CSAPVQGKTNYGYTF. CDR3 nucleotides: TGCAGTGCCCCCGTGCAGGGGAAGACTAACTATGGCTACACCTTC. This chain uses TRBV20-1 with TRBJ1-2; TRBD1 might be the D (6 bases). The CDR3 has 15 amino acids. Trimming took 6 bases from V and 0 from J, leaving 17 bases between them. CDR1 DFQATT and CDR2 SNEGSKA come from the germline V gene (reference sequence).

This clonotype was counted many times. The gene calls are TRBV27 and TRBJ2-1; D possibly corresponds to TRBD2 (5 bases). The CDR3 contains 16 residues. Germline values: CDR1 MNHEY, CDR2 SMNVEV (reference sequence). V dropped 0 bases and J dropped 9 bases, with 18 bases sitting between them. CDR3 amino acids: CASSLSVQVGEIEQFF. In DNA form, the CDR3 reads TGTGCCAGCAGTTTATCGGTTCAGGTCGGGGAAATTGAGCAGTTCTTC.

This clonotype was observed many times. The genes are TRBV10-3 and TRBJ1-1, with TRBD1 identical over 7 bases. V lost 4 bases and J lost 3; bases outside the gene matches: 5. The CDR3 covers 14 residues. CDR1 is ENHRY, CDR2 SYGVKD, per germline. This CDR3 is CAISAAGGDTEAFF. The CDR3 nucleotides are TGTGCCATCAGTGCCGCAGGGGGGGACACTGAAGCTTTCTTT.

This sequence joins TRBV2 and TRBJ2-7; no definite D call. V was shortened by 4 bases and J by 2 bases, with 12 bases between the two germline ends. This CDR3 spans 14 amino acids. Germline V gene data show CDR1 as SNHLY and CDR2 as FYNNEI. This CDR3 is CASSVQPPAYEQYF. Written as DNA, the CDR3 is TGTGCCAGCAGTGTGCAGCCCCCGGCCTACGAGCAGTACTTC.

This clonotype was counted many times. V is TRBV7-8 and J is TRBJ1-5, with D possibly TRBD1 on 5 matching bases. The CDR3 totals 15 residues. Trimming left V 5 bases short and J 1 base short, with 12 bases between. Germline CDR1 is SGHVS and CDR2 is FQNEAQ. The CDR3 region is CASSTDSWSNQPQHF. CDR3 DNA: TGTGCCAGCAGCACCGACAGTTGGAGCAATCAGCCCCAGCATTTT.

This clonotype has just a few counts. Just one base apart from a much larger clone, this may be a read error. The rearrangement joins TRBV6-2 or TRBV6-3 to TRBJ2-3; D perhaps matches TRBD1 (6 bases). CDR1 is MNHEY, CDR2 SVGEGT, per germline. The V end lost 8 bases, the J end lost 2 bases, and 8 bases lay between the germline ends. This CDR3 has 12 residues. The CDR3 nucleotides are TGTGCCAGCCGGGACACCACAGATACGCAGTATTTT. Translating gives CASRDTTDTQYF.

The sample holds a few counts of this clonotype. The rearrangement links TRBV15 to TRBJ1-6; 8 bases are a match to TRBD1. V shed 0 bases and J 6 bases; nucleotides not matched to a gene: 4. This CDR3 is built from 16 residues. In germline, CDR1 is LNHNV, CDR2 YYDKDF (reference sequence). The DNA for the CDR3 is TGTGCCACCAGCAGAGATCTTACAGGGGGTAATTCACCCCTCCACTTT. This gives the protein CATSRDLTGGNSPLHF.

Ten or more counts support this clonotype. The chain combines TRBV11-3 with TRBJ2-3; 9 bases are a match to TRBD2. V lost 1 base and J lost 2; bases outside the gene matches: 7. The CDR3 runs to 17 residues. Germline CDR1 and CDR2: SGHNT and YENEEA. DNA for the CDR3: TGTGCCAGCAGCTTAGTGCTAGCGGGGACGTACACAGATACGCAGTATTTT. This sequence encodes CASSLVLAGTYTDTQYF. The full variable domain, rest sourced from reference TRBV11-3 and TRBJ2-3, is EAGVVQSPRYKIIEKKQPVAFWCNPISGHNTLYWYLQNLGQGPELLIRYENEEAVDDSQLPKDRFSAERLKGVDSTLKIQPAELGDSAVYLCASSLVLAGTYTDTQYFGPGTRLTVL.

A note on this clonotype: No DNA is shown, since the ends of the CDR3 on it are uncertain; the CDR3 is the one TCRdb lists. V gene TRBV9 combines with J gene TRBJ2-3; whether TRBD1, the table's D call, matches the DNA was not checked. Germline lookup yields CDR1 SGDLS and CDR2 YYNGEE. 16 amino acids form the CDR3, both terminal residues included. The CDR3 sequence is CASSVSLQGGEDTQYF.

This clonotype was recorded at least ten times. V is TRBV28 and J is TRBJ2-7; possibly TRBD2 for D (7 bases). The V end was cut by 6 bases, the J end by 4 bases, with 16 bases between. The CDR3 runs to 14 residues. Germline assignment: CDR1 MDHEN and CDR2 SYDVKM. The CDR3 is CASSSPGGWYEQYF. CDR3 nucleotides: TGTGCCAGCAGCAGCCCGGGGGGCTGGTACGAGCAGTACTTC. The whole variable domain, remainder taken from reference TRBV28 and TRBJ2-7, is DVKVTQSSRYLVKRTGEKVFLECVQDMDHENMFWYRQDPGLGLRLIYFSYDVKMKEKGDIPEGYSVSREKKERFSLILESASTNQTSMYLCASSSPGGWYEQYFGPGTRLTVT.

This clonotype turned up a few times. V usage is TRBV4-3 and J usage is TRBJ2-1; tentative D call: TRBD1 (5 bases). The germline gives CDR1 LGHNA, CDR2 YSLEER. CDR3 size: 14 residues. V lost 0 bases to trimming and J lost 4 bases, with 7 bases between them. As DNA, the CDR3 is TGCGCCAGCAGCCAAGATAGGGGATACAATGAGCAGTTCTTC. It yields the protein CASSQDRGYNEQFF.

This chain links TRBV7-3 with TRBJ2-3; D might be TRBD1 (6 bases). Looked up from germline, CDR1 is SGHTA and CDR2 is FQGTGA. With 5 bases removed from V and 4 bases from J, the gap between germline ends came to 25 bases. CDR3 length equals 18 residues. In DNA form, the CDR3 reads TGTGCCAGCAGCGGAGTAGGGACACCCACTAGGGGAGCAGATACGCAGTATTTT. Amino acid sequence: CASSGVGTPTRGADTQYF.

In this sample, this clonotype turned up many times. V is TRBV5-1 and J is TRBJ1-2; the match to TRBD1 covers 8 bases. The trim removed 4 bases at V and 6 bases at J, leaving 8 bases unmatched. Per the germline V gene, CDR1 is SGHRS and CDR2 is YFSETQ. The CDR3 contains 14 residues. CDR3: CASSHGQGGNGYTF. CDR3 in DNA: TGCGCCAGCAGCCACGGACAGGGCGGCAATGGCTACACCTTC.

The rearrangement joins TRBV6-9 to TRBJ1-4; D not resolved. This CDR3 spans 13 amino acids. Trimming took off 3 bases at V and 8 bases at J, with 10 bases between the two ends. Germline V gene sequence: CDR1 MNHGY, CDR2 SVAAGI. Written as DNA, the CDR3 is TGTGCCAGCAGTTACCAGCAGCGGGAAAAACTGTTTTTT. Translated, it gives CASSYQQREKLFF.

The chain combines TRBV3-1 with TRBJ1-2; 11 bases line up with TRBD1. The CDR3 extends over 18 amino acids. After removal of 4 bases from V and 3 bases from J, the junction contained 13 bases not matched to a gene. Germline lookup yields CDR1 LGHDT and CDR2 YNNKEL (reference sequence). CDR3 coding DNA: TGTGCCAGCAGCCCCAAGATTGGGACAGGGGGTGATCACTATGGCTACACCTTC. This gives the protein CASSPKIGTGGDHYGYTF.

This clonotype was found a few times. The chain joins TRBV9 to TRBJ1-1; a weak D match, TRBD1 (6 bases). V was shortened by 2 bases and J by 5 bases, with 16 bases between the two germline ends. Germline V gene data show CDR1 as SGDLS and CDR2 as YYNGEE. CDR3 length: 15 amino acids. The CDR3 DNA follows: TGTGCCAGCAGCGTTTTTCAACAGGGTGGAACTGAAGCTTTCTTT. It is translated as CASSVFQQGGTEAFF.

The V call is TRBV7-9, the J call TRBJ2-2, with 13 bases lining up with TRBD2. The CDR3 extends over 17 amino acids. In germline, CDR1 is SEHNR, CDR2 FQNEAQ (reference sequence). Losses at the gene ends were 3 bases for V and 6 bases for J; bases not matched to a gene: 7. The CDR3 region has the DNA TGTGCCAGCAGCTTTCGGACTAGCGGGAGTGGGGCCGGGGAGCTGTTTTTT. As protein: CASSFRTSGSGAGELFF.

The V and J genes are TRBV29-1 and TRBJ2-7; tentatively, D is TRBD2 (5 bases). Germline values: CDR1 SQVTM, CDR2 ANQGSEA. There are 13 residues in the CDR3. Trimming took off 4 bases at V and 3 bases at J, with 13 bases between the two ends. CDR3 sequence reads: CSVGAAGRYEQYF. The CDR3 coding sequence is TGCAGCGTTGGAGCGGCAGGCCGCTACGAGCAGTACTTC.

This clonotype was recorded at least ten times. The chain has TRBV12-3 or TRBV12-4 and TRBJ1-1; no reliable D call. With 2 bases removed from V and 5 bases from J, the gap between germline ends came to 9 bases. The CDR3 loop spans 13 amino acids. Here the CDR3 reads CASSLTAGTEAFF. CDR3 bases: TGTGCCAGCAGTTTAACGGCGGGAACTGAAGCTTTCTTT.

The chain combines TRBV6-1 with TRBJ2-2, with 10 bases matching TRBD1. CDR3 size: 13 residues. CDR1 and CDR2 from the germline V gene are MNHNS and SASEGT. V dropped 6 bases and J dropped 7; count of bases not matched to a gene: 2. Written as DNA, the CDR3 is TGTGCCAGCAGGGGACAGGGGAACGGGGAGCTGTTTTTT. Amino acids: CASRGQGNGELFF.

The genes are TRBV10-3 and TRBJ2-1; 12 bases align to TRBD1. The CDR3 sequence is 17 residues long. Germline assignment: CDR1 ENHRY and CDR2 SYGVKD. After removal of 2 bases from V and 7 bases from J, the junction contained 9 bases not matched to a gene. CDR3 in amino acids: CAISEGDRGHEGNEQFF. The CDR3 region has the DNA TGTGCCATCAGTGAGGGGGACAGGGGGCATGAAGGGAATGAGCAGTTCTTC.

This clonotype showed up just a few times. A much more abundant neighbour one base away suggests this may be a read error. J is TRBJ2-1 and V is TRBV30, with TRBD1 identical over 7 bases. CDR1 and CDR2 from the germline V gene are GTSNPN and SVGIG (reference sequence). This CDR3 contains 13 residues. CDR3 DNA: TGTGCCTGGACGGACAGGCGTCACAATGAGCAGTCCTTC. Amino acids: CAWTDRRHNEQSF.

This clonotype was counted at least ten times. The chain carries TRBV28 and TRBJ2-2, with D perhaps TRBD1 (5 bases). The CDR3 totals 15 residues. Germline V gene data show CDR1 as MDHEN and CDR2 as SYDVKM. The germline V and J ends were trimmed by 3 bases and 3 bases, with 11 bases remaining between them. For the CDR3, the DNA is TGTGCCAGCAGTTTCGGTTTCAGGGACACCGGGGAGCTGTTTTTT. Protein: CASSFGFRDTGELFF.

This clonotype occurred a few times. V gene TRBV5-5 combines with J gene TRBJ2-2; 11 bases fit TRBD2. Germline V lookup: CDR1 SGHKS, CDR2 YYEKEE (reference sequence). The length of the CDR3 is 19 residues. Trimming cost V 4 bases and J 5 bases; bases outside gene matches: 16. The CDR3 here is CASSMWGIAGGPRTGELFF. For the CDR3, the DNA is TGTGCCAGCAGCATGTGGGGAATAGCGGGAGGGCCGAGGACCGGGGAGCTGTTTTTT.

There are a few counts of this clonotype. The chain uses TRBV28 and TRBJ2-1; D is unresolved. The V and J ends lost 6 bases and 1 base respectively, with 16 bases between them. The CDR3 sequence is 16 residues long. Germline CDR1 and CDR2: MDHEN and SYDVKM. The CDR3 sequence is CASSTSTLISYNEQFF. In nucleotides, the CDR3 is TGTGCCAGCAGCACTTCGACCCTAATATCCTACAATGAGCAGTTCTTC.

The chain employs TRBV7-8 and TRBJ1-2, with 7 bases aligning to TRBD1. The germline V gene has CDR1 SGHVS and CDR2 FQNEAQ. The CDR3 is 16 amino acids. Trimming removed 5 bases from V and 5 bases from J; junction bases left unmatched: 14. For the CDR3, the DNA is TGTGCCAGCAGCCTCCTACGGGACAGCTGGCCTTATGGCTACACCTTC. Residues: CASSLLRDSWPYGYTF.

This clonotype has a count of ten or more. This sequence joins TRBV28 and TRBJ1-1; no clear D. CDR3 length: 13 residues. V was clipped by 8 bases and J by 3 bases, with 13 bases between them. Germline V gene lookup returns CDR1 MDHEN and CDR2 SYDVKM. CDR3 region: CASSLEGHTEAFF. The CDR3 DNA reads TGTGCCAGCTCTTTGGAGGGTCACACTGAAGCTTTCTTT.

CDR3 residues: CASSLAAARGAKNIQYF. DNA for the CDR3: TGTGCCAGCAGCTTAGCGGCAGCCAGGGGGGCCAAAAACATTCAGTACTTC. The chain is built from TRBV7-2 and TRBJ2-4; 7 bases map to TRBD1. J lost 1 base, V lost 0 bases, and 6 bases had no gene match. The germline CDR1 and CDR2 sequences are SGHTA and FQGNSA. The CDR3 is 17 residues long.

The chain carries TRBV30 and TRBJ1-2; the D is unclear. Germline V gene sequence: CDR1 GTSNPN, CDR2 SVGIG (reference sequence). The CDR3 contains 14 residues. V dropped 3 bases and J dropped 7 bases, with 18 bases sitting between them. This CDR3 is CAWRDQPEWVGYTF. The DNA of the CDR3 is TGTGCCTGGAGGGACCAACCCGAGTGGGTTGGCTACACCTTC.

This clonotype was counted a single time. The V gene is TRBV6-1, the J gene TRBJ2-1; D is perhaps TRBD2 (5 bases). CDR3 size: 15 residues. V lost 11 bases and J 3 bases, leaving 20 bases between the germline ends. Germline CDR1 MNHNS, CDR2 SASEGT. CDR3 nucleotides: TGTGCCGCCACCCCCACCCTAGCACACTACAATGAGCAGTTCTTC. Its translation is CAATPTLAHYNEQFF.

This clonotype was seen repeatedly, ten times or more. The chain links TRBV6-5 to TRBJ2-2, with TRBD2 matching over 11 bases. The CDR3 has 19 amino acids. CDR1 MNHEY and CDR2 SVGAGI come from the germline V gene. V trimming: 2 bases; J trimming: 1 base; junction bases outside the gene matches: 9. The CDR3 region is CASSYTSSGLAENTGELFF. Here the CDR3 DNA reads TGTGCCAGCAGTTACACGTCGTCGGGACTAGCGGAGAACACCGGGGAGCTGTTTTTT.

This clonotype was counted only a few times. The chain carries TRBV10-3 and TRBJ1-2; no definite D call. The CDR3 consists of 13 residues. V lost 9 bases to trimming and J lost 3 bases, with 14 bases between them. Per the germline V gene, CDR1 is ENHRY and CDR2 is SYGVKD. The CDR3 DNA reads TGTGCCATTTCAGACCGACGGTACTATGGCTACACCTTC. Its protein product is CAISDRRYYGYTF.